The 10 T cell receptor beta chains below all came from one sample that was sequenced in a study of spatial heterogeneity in lung cancer. TCRdb itself ran the 5' RACE reads through MiXCR, one entry per CDR3 protein. The sample gives under 10,000 distinct CDR3 sequences, 9.7% of which show up once; around 24% is in the top ten. The time point: sample taken at primary tumor resection. This sample comprised normal lung tissue next to the tumor, obtained at surgery. Receptors originate from a male donor with early-stage non-small cell lung cancer.

The J gene is TRBJ1-6, the V gene TRBV5-4, with D possibly TRBD1 on 5 matching bases. The CDR3 runs to 15 residues. Germline assignment: CDR1 SGHNT and CDR2 YYREEE (reference sequence). Trimming took 4 bases from V and 8 from J, leaving 16 bases between them. CDR3 in DNA: TGTGCCAGCAGCCTGAAGACAGAGTGGGATTCACCCCTCCACTTT. It yields the protein CASSLKTEWDSPLHF.

This clonotype is labeled as medium-sized (0.01 to 0.1%). The chain uses TRBV6-1 and TRBJ2-7; tentative D call: TRBD2 (6 bases). V was cut by 7 bases and J by 7 bases, with 14 bases left in between. Germline V CDR1 and CDR2: MNHNS, SASEGT. The CDR3 consists of 12 residues. CDR3 in amino acids: CASIRGTREQYF. The CDR3 region has the DNA TGTGCCAGCATCCGGGGGACGCGGGAGCAGTACTTC.

Many counts were recorded for this clonotype. The chain couples TRBV6-5 to TRBJ2-5; D perhaps matches TRBD2 (5 bases). The CDR3 runs to 12 residues. Trimming took off 4 bases at V and 5 bases at J, with 8 bases between the two ends. Per the germline V gene, CDR1 is MNHEY and CDR2 is SVGAGI. CDR3: CASSSERETQYF. DNA of the CDR3: TGTGCCAGCAGTTCCGAGCGGGAGACCCAGTACTTC.

The CDR3 DNA reads as TGTGCCAGCAGCCGTAGCGGGGGCGAGCAGTACTTC. Residues: CASSRSGGEQYF. The V call is TRBV4-2, the J call TRBJ2-7, with 9 positions matching TRBD2. J lost 6 bases, V lost 4 bases, and 1 base had no gene match. The CDR3 is 12 residues long. CDR1 is LGHNA, CDR2 YNFKEQ, per germline.

This clonotype was recorded many times. This chain joins TRBV7-9 and TRBJ2-5; 12 nucleotides match TRBD2. The CDR3 extends over 15 amino acids. Germline V gene sequence: CDR1 SEHNR, CDR2 FQNEAQ (reference sequence). V lost 3 bases, J lost 2 bases, and 1 base stayed unmatched. CDR3 region: CASSFGTSGQETQYF. The CDR3 nucleotides are TGTGCCAGCAGCTTCGGGACTAGCGGGCAAGAGACCCAGTACTTC.

This clonotype was picked up many times. This chain links TRBV29-1 with TRBJ2-7; 7 positions match TRBD2. Germline lookup yields CDR1 SQVTM and CDR2 ANQGSEA. The CDR3 covers 12 residues. With V trimmed by 6 bases and J by 2 bases, 4 bases remained unmatched. The CDR3 spells CSVGGTTYEQYF. In nucleotides, the CDR3 is TGCAGCGTCGGGGGGACTACCTACGAGCAGTACTTC.

The rearrangement links TRBV20-1 to TRBJ2-2; 11 nucleotides line up with TRBD2. This CDR3 region has 17 residues. The trim removed 5 bases at V and 3 bases at J, leaving 11 bases unmatched. Germline loops: CDR1 DFQATT, CDR2 SNEGSKA (reference sequence). The CDR3 region is CSAFGTSGLRDTGELFF. The CDR3 DNA is TGCAGTGCTTTTGGGACTAGCGGACTACGGGACACCGGGGAGCTGTTTTTT.

This clonotype was seen many times. The J gene is TRBJ2-2, the V gene TRBV18, with a possible D match to TRBD2 (6 bases). The CDR3 spans 14 residues. The germline V gene has CDR1 KGHSH and CDR2 LQKENI. Trimming removed 3 bases from V and 5 bases from J, with 10 bases in between. The CDR3 sequence: CASSPRSGTGELFF. The CDR3 DNA sequence: TGTGCCAGCTCACCGCGAAGCGGGACCGGGGAGCTGTTTTTT.

The table lists this clonotype with many counts. The rearrangement links TRBV3-1 to TRBJ2-5; 9 bases match TRBD2. The germline V gene has CDR1 LGHDT and CDR2 YNNKEL (reference sequence). The CDR3 has 16 residues. V shed 3 bases, J shed 2 bases, and the junction held 7 bases outside the gene matches. CDR3 DNA sequence: TGTGCCAGCAGCCATTATAGCGGGGGTTCTCAAGAGACCCAGTACTTC. Protein sequence: CASSHYSGGSQETQYF.

This clonotype was counted many times. The rearrangement joins TRBV29-1 to TRBJ2-5; TRBD1 is a possible D gene (6 bases). V was pared by 4 bases and J by 5 bases, with 8 bases between. The CDR3 extends over 11 amino acids. Looked up from germline, CDR1 is SQVTM and CDR2 is ANQGSEA. The CDR3 DNA reads as TGCAGCGTTGCAGGGGTGGAGACCCAGTACTTC. Translating it yields CSVAGVETQYF.